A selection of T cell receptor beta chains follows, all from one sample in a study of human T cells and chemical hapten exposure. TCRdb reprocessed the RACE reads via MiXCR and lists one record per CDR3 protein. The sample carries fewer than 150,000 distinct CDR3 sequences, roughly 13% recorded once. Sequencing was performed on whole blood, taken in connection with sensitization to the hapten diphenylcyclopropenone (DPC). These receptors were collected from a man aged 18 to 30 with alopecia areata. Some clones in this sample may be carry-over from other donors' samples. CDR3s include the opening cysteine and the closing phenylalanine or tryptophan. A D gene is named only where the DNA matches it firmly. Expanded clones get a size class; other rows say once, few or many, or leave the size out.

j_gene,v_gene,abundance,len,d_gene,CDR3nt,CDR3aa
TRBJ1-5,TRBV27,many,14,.,TGTGCCAGCAGTCATCCAGGGGGCAATCAGCCCCAGCATTTT,CASSHPGGNQPQHF
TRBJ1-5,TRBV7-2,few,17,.,TGTGCCAGCAGCTCCCGGACCATGGCGAATAGCAATCAGCCCCAGCATTTT,CASSSRTMANSNQPQHF
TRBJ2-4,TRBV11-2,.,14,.,TGTGCCAGCAGCCGACCCCTAGCCAAAAACATTCAGTACTTC,CASSRPLAKNIQYF
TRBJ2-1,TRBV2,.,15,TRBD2,TGTGCCAGCAGAACAACTAGCGGGGGAGGCAATGAGCAGTTCTTC,CASRTTSGGGNEQFF
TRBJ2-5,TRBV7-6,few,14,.,TGTGCCAGCAGCTTACCGGTTAGCCAAGAGACCCAGTACTTC,CASSLPVSQETQYF
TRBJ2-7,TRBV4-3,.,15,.,TGCGCCAGCAGCCGGGACACCCCGTCCCACTACGAGCAGTACTTC,CASSRDTPSHYEQYF
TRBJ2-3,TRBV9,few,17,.,TGTGCCAGCTTCGCAGGAGGGGGTACGATTCCCACAGATACGCAGTATTTT,CASFAGGGTIPTDTQYF
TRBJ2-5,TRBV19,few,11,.,TGTGCCAGTAGCGAGGAAGAGACCCAGTACTTC,CASSEEETQYF
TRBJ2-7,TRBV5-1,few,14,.,TGCGCCAGCAGCCGCGAGACAGGCGAGGACGAGCAGTACTTC,CASSRETGEDEQYF
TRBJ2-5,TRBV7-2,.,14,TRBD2,TGTGCCAGCGGTACTAGCGGGGGAAAAGAGACCCAGTACTTC,CASGTSGGKETQYF
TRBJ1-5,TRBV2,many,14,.,TGTGCCAGCAGCGCCGACAGGCCCCCAGGGACCCAGCATTTT,CASSADRPPGTQHF
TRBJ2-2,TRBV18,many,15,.,TGTGCCAGCTCACCTACGGCCATGAACACCGGGGAGCTGTTTTTT,CASSPTAMNTGELFF
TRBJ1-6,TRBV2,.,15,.,TGTGCCAGCAGTGAAGGGCAGGGCTATAATTCACCCCTCCACTTT,CASSEGQGYNSPLHF
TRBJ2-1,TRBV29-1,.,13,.,TGCAGCGTTGACGTCGTGTTTAACAATGAGCAGTTCTTC,CSVDVVFNNEQFF
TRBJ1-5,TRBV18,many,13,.,TGTGCCAGCTCACAAGGGGGCAATCAGCCCCAGCATTTT,CASSQGGNQPQHF
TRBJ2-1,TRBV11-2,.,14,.,TGTGCCAGCAGCTTAGTAACAGAGAAGAATGAGCAGTTCTTC,CASSLVTEKNEQFF
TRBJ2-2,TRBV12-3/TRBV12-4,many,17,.,TGTGCCAGCAGTGGTCCTTGGACGACAGGCACAACCGGGGAGCTGTTTTTT,CASSGPWTTGTTGELFF
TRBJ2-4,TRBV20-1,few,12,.,TGCAGTGCTAGACTGGACCCAAACATTCAGTACTTC,CSARLDPNIQYF
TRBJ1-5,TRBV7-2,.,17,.,TGTGCCAGCAGCTTAGTTGTGGGCAATCCTAGCAATCAGCCCCAGCATTTT,CASSLVVGNPSNQPQHF
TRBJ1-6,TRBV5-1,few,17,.,TGCGCCAGCAGCTTGGCGGGCAGGGACGAGGGGGATTCACCCCTCCACTTT,CASSLAGRDEGDSPLHF
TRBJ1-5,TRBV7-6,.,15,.,TGTGCCAGCAGCTTAGAAGGGTACAGGAATCAGCCCCAGCATTTT,CASSLEGYRNQPQHF
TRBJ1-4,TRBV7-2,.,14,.,TGTGCCAGCAGCCGCCCTGAGGAGAATGAAAAACTGTTTTTT,CASSRPEENEKLFF
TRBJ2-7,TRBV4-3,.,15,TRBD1,TGCGCCAGCAGCCAAGATAGACAGGGTCAGGACGAGCAGTACTTC,CASSQDRQGQDEQYF
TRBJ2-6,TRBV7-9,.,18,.,TGTGCCAGCAGCCCCCAGGGGGGGGCCAACTCTGGGGCCAACGTCCTGACTTTC,CASSPQGGANSGANVLTF
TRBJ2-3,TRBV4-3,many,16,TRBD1,TGCGCCAGCAGCCAAGGAAGTGGACAGGGTGCAGATACGCAGTATTTT,CASSQGSGQGADTQYF
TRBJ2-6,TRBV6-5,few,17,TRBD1,TGTGCCAGCAGTTGGGGACAGTTTCTCTCTGGGGCCAACGTCCTGACTTTC,CASSWGQFLSGANVLTF
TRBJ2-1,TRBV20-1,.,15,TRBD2,TGCAGTGCTTCGACTAGCGGGGGGGCCGACAATGAGCAGTTCTTC,CSASTSGGADNEQFF
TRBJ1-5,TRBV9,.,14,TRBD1,TGTGCCAGCAGCGTAGGCAGGGGGCATCAGCCCCAGCATTTT,CASSVGRGHQPQHF
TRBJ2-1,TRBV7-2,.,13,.,TGTGCCAGCAGCCCCCGGGCCCAGAGCCTAGCCGTGTTC,CASSPRAQSLAVF
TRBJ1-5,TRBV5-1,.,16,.,TGCGCCAGCAGCTTGGCCCCCGGGGCTGGCAATCAGCCCCAGCATTTT,CASSLAPGAGNQPQHF
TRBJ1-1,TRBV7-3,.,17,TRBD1,TGTGCCAGCAGCTTACTCCCATCACAGGGGGAGAGCACTGAAGCTTTCTTT,CASSLLPSQGESTEAFF
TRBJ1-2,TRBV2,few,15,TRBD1,TGTGCCAGCAGTGAAGCTGGGGACAGGGGAGAAGGCTACACCTTC,CASSEAGDRGEGYTF
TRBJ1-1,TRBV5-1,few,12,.,TGCGCCAGCACCGACTCGAACACTGAAGCTTTCTTT,CASTDSNTEAFF
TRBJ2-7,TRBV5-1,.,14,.,TGCGCCAGCAGCCCGACGGTGAGAACCTACGAGCAGTACTTC,CASSPTVRTYEQYF
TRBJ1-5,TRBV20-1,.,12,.,TGCAGTGCGAGGAGGCGCCGTTGGCCCCAGCATTTT,CSARRRRWPQHF
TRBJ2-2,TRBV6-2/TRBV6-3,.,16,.,TGTGCCAGCAAGGCGAGTTGGGGCCCGAACACCGGGGAGCTGTTTTTT,CASKASWGPNTGELFF
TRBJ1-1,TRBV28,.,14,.,TGTGCCAGCAAGAGACAGAGCATGAACACTGAAGCTTTCTTT,CASKRQSMNTEAFF
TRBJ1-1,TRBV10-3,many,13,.,TGTGCCATCGGTCAGACGGGGAACACTGAAGCTTTCTTT,CAIGQTGNTEAFF
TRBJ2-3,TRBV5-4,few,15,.,TGTGCCAGCAGGCCCCCGGGCAGGCGAACAGATACGCAGTATTTT,CASRPPGRRTDTQYF
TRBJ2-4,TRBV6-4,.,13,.,TGTGCCAGCAGTGAAGGTCGGGGGAACATTCAGTACTTC,CASSEGRGNIQYF
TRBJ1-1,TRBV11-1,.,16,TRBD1,TGTGCCAGCAGCTTAGCTTGGACAGGGGGCAGCACTGAAGCTTTCTTT,CASSLAWTGGSTEAFF
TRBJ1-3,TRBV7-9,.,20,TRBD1,TGTGCCAGCAGCTTCCTCGCAGGGGGCTTACGTGGGCGCTCTGGAAACACCATATATTTT,CASSFLAGGLRGRSGNTIYF
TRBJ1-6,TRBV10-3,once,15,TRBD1,TGTGCCATCAGGGGGGACAGGGGGTACAATTCACCCCTCCACTTT,CAIRGDRGYNSPLHF
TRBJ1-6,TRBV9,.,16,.,TGTGCCAGCAGCGTCGAGGGACATCGGTTTAATTCACCCCTCCACTTT,CASSVEGHRFNSPLHF
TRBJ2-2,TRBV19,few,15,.,TGTGCCAGTAGCCCATTTGGGATTCCGACCGGGGAGCTGTTTTTT,CASSPFGIPTGELFF
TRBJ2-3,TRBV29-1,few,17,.,TGCAGCGTTGCCCGAAGGAGCACCTCCTGGGGCGCAGATACGCAGTATTTT,CSVARRSTSWGADTQYF
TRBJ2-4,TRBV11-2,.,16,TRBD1,TGTGCCAGCAGCTTCCGGGACAGGGGAATTCAAAACATTCAGTACTTC,CASSFRDRGIQNIQYF
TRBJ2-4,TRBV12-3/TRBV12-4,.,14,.,TGTGCCAGCAGCCTACAGGGCCCCAAAAACATTCAGTACTTC,CASSLQGPKNIQYF
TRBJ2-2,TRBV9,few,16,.,TGTGCCAGCAGCGTAGCTGTGACACTCAACACCGGGGAGCTGTTTTTT,CASSVAVTLNTGELFF
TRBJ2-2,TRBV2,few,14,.,TGTGCCAGCAGTGACAAAAAGAACACCGGGGAGCTGTTTTTT,CASSDKKNTGELFF
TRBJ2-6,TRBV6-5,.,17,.,TGTGCCAGCAGTTACTGGGCTCCGGGAGCTGGGGCCAACGTCCTGACTTTC,CASSYWAPGAGANVLTF
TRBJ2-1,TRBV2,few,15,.,TGTGCCAGTCTCGGGACAACTAACGCCCACAATGAGCAGTTCTTC,CASLGTTNAHNEQFF
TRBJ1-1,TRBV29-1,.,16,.,TGCAGCGTTTTAGTGTCGGCCAGGGGCTTAGGAACTGAAGCTTTCTTT,CSVLVSARGLGTEAFF
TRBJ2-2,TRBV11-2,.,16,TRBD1,TGTGCCAGCAGCGGGCACAGGGGAAGAAACACCGGGGAGCTGTTTTTT,CASSGHRGRNTGELFF
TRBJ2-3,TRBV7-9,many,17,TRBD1,TGTGCCAGCAGCGTCTACAGGGGGTACCTTAGCACAGATACGCAGTATTTT,CASSVYRGYLSTDTQYF
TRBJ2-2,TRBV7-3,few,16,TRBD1,TGTGCCAGCAGGGAACGGACAGGGGCAAACACCGGGGAGCTGTTTTTT,CASRERTGANTGELFF
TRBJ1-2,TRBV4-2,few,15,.,TGTGCCAGCAGCCAGGGTCAACCGAATAACTATGGCTACACCTTC,CASSQGQPNNYGYTF
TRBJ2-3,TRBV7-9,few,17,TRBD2,TGTGCCAGCAGCTTAGTTTACAGACTAGCTAGCACAGATACGCAGTATTTT,CASSLVYRLASTDTQYF